Listed below are T cell receptor beta chains from one sample, sequenced in a study of Tregs in tolerant kidney transplant recipients. TCRdb's table, derived via immunoSEQ multiplex PCR, lists solely in-frame clones and lacks some. The table lists roughly 69,000 clones, 95% to 98% of them singletons. Sequenced material: Tregs from blood, taken before the transplant. These receptors originate from a human donor who received a combined kidney and bone marrow transplant. CDR3s include the opening cysteine and the closing phenylalanine or tryptophan. D genes are given only for firm matches. Clone size is stated in some rows and not others, as once, few, many or a class when expanded.

J,D,size,V,DNA,CDR3
TRBJ2-5,-,-,TRBV9,TGTGCCAGCAGCCCCCGGGGTAGTTGGATGGAGACCCAGTACTTC,CASSPRGSWMETQYF
TRBJ2-5,TRBD1,-,TRBV19,TGTGCCAGTAGTATTGGGGACAGGTATTCGACCCAGTACTTC,CASSIGDRYSTQYF
TRBJ2-5,TRBD2,-,TRBV7-2,TGTGCCAGCATCCGAGGACTCTCTAGCGGGGGGCGAGAGACCCAGTACTTC,CASIRGLSSGGRETQYF
TRBJ2-5,TRBD2,-,TRBV5-1,TGCGCCAGCAGCCCCCGAGCGGGAGGACCGGAGACCCAGTACTTC,CASSPRAGGPETQYF
TRBJ2-5,TRBD2,-,TRBV10-3,TGTGCCATCAAGGCTAGCGGGGGTGAGACCCAGTACTTC,CAIKASGGETQYF
TRBJ1-4,TRBD1,-,TRBV7-2,TGTGCCAGCAGCCGACAGGGGGCTGCAACTAATGAAAAACTGTTTTTT,CASSRQGAATNEKLFF
TRBJ1-5,-,-,TRBV5-1,TGCGCCAGCAGCTTGGGTCAGGGTAGCCAGCCCCAGCATTTT,CASSLGQGSQPQHF
TRBJ2-1,TRBD1,-,TRBV11-3,TGTGCCAGCAGCTACGGGACAGCTTACAATGAGCAGTTCTTC,CASSYGTAYNEQFF
TRBJ2-3,TRBD2,once,TRBV9,TGTGCCAGCAGCGTTACTAGCGGGATAGATACGCAGTATTTT,CASSVTSGIDTQYF
TRBJ2-2,TRBD2,-,TRBV19,TGTGCCAGTAGTATTTCTGTCACTAGCGGGTATACCGGGGAGCTGTTTTTT,CASSISVTSGYTGELFF
TRBJ1-2,-,-,TRBV19,TGTGCCAGTAATTCCAGGGGCTCCTATGGCTACACCTTC,CASNSRGSYGYTF
TRBJ2-7,-,-,TRBV18,TGTGCCAGCTCACCACCTCTTCCCTCCTACGAGCAGTACTTC,CASSPPLPSYEQYF
TRBJ2-7,TRBD2,-,TRBV14,TGTGCCAGCAGCCAAGCGAGCGGGGGCCCGGTGAGGGTCTTC,CASSQASGGPVRVF
TRBJ2-7,-,-,TRBV5-1,TGCGCCAGCAGCTTGGCTCGTCCCATTTTCAGCTACGAGCAGTACTTC,CASSLARPIFSYEQYF
TRBJ1-1,-,-,TRBV18,TGTGCCAGCTCACCGGCTGCGGGTGAAGCTTTCTTT,CASSPAAGEAFF
TRBJ2-1,-,-,TRBV27,TGTGCCAGCAGCCGCCCTCGGGGGGCAAGGGAGAATGAGCAGTTCTTC,CASSRPRGARENEQFF